The rows below give T cell receptor beta chains drawn from one sample of a study of Graves' ophthalmopathy and Graves' hyperthyroidism. One entry per CDR3 protein results from TCRdb running MiXCR on the multiplex PCR reads. The data contain hundreds of thousands of distinct CDR3 sequences, roughly 39% of them seen just once; the ten biggest clones take up over 2.5%. Sequencing was carried out using peripheral blood. Receptor source: an adult man with Graves' ophthalmopathy. Both conserved end residues are part of each CDR3. The order of the fields is CDR3 DNA, CDR3 protein, clone size, J gene, V gene, D gene. The D gene is left open where the match is weak. Some rows mark clone size as missing; the rest say once, few, many or name a class of expanded clone.

DNA: TGCGCCAGCAGCCAAGATATTGGGGGCGCAGATGGCTACACCTTC; CDR3: CASSQDIGGADGYTF; size: few; J: TRBJ1-2; V: TRBV4-3; D: NA
DNA: TGTGCCAGCAGCTTCGACGGCCAGGTCACTAATGAAAAACTGTTTTTT; CDR3: CASSFDGQVTNEKLFF; size: many; J: TRBJ1-4; V: TRBV7-9; D: NA
DNA: TGTGCCACCAGTGATAAGGACGGGGCGGCGACCCAGTACTTC; CDR3: CATSDKDGAATQYF; size: many; J: TRBJ2-5; V: TRBV24-1; D: NA
DNA: TGCAGCGTTGAAGATCACGGGACGTACTTC; CDR3: CSVEDHGTYF; size: NA; J: TRBJ2-7; V: TRBV29-1; D: NA
DNA: TGTGCCATCAGTGCCCAGGACGGCTCCTATAATTCACCCCTCCACTTT; CDR3: CAISAQDGSYNSPLHF; size: NA; J: TRBJ1-6; V: TRBV10-3; D: NA
DNA: TGTGCCAGCAGCACCCCGGGCGGCCCGCTCGGGCAGTACTTC; CDR3: CASSTPGGPLGQYF; size: once; J: TRBJ2-7; V: TRBV7-3; D: NA
DNA: TGTGCCAGCGGAACTACAGGGGGCGTAGAGTATGGCTACACCTTC; CDR3: CASGTTGGVEYGYTF; size: NA; J: TRBJ1-2; V: TRBV9; D: TRBD1
DNA: TGTGCCAGCAGCCCTAAGTATCTAGCGGAGAACACCGGGGAGCTGTTTTTT; CDR3: CASSPKYLAENTGELFF; size: NA; J: TRBJ2-2; V: TRBV7-3; D: TRBD2
DNA: TGTGCCAGCGGGCGGGACCCAGAGACCCAGTACTTC; CDR3: CASGRDPETQYF; size: NA; J: TRBJ2-5; V: TRBV2; D: NA
DNA: TGTGCCAGCAGTACCGAAGGGACAGGGTTTGGCCAGCCCCAGCATTTT; CDR3: CASSTEGTGFGQPQHF; size: NA; J: TRBJ1-5; V: TRBV10-3; D: TRBD1
DNA: TGTGCCAGCAGTCCCCTGGGTATGGACTACGAGCAGTACTTC; CDR3: CASSPLGMDYEQYF; size: NA; J: TRBJ2-7; V: TRBV12-3/TRBV12-4; D: NA
DNA: TGCAGTGCTGGGGCCGGGGAGACCCAGTACTTC; CDR3: CSAGAGETQYF; size: few; J: TRBJ2-5; V: TRBV20-1; D: NA
DNA: TGTGCCAGCAGCGGGGCCGGGACAGGGTTCGGGGAGCTGTTTTTT; CDR3: CASSGAGTGFGELFF; size: few; J: TRBJ2-2; V: TRBV11-2; D: TRBD1
DNA: TGTGCCAGCAGCTCCCGGGACAGGGACTACGAGCAGTACTTC; CDR3: CASSSRDRDYEQYF; size: many; J: TRBJ2-7; V: TRBV9; D: TRBD1
DNA: TGTGCCAGCAGCCAAACTAGCGGGGGGGCCACCGGGGAGCTGTTTTTT; CDR3: CASSQTSGGATGELFF; size: many; J: TRBJ2-2; V: TRBV7-2; D: TRBD2
DNA: TGTGCCAGCAGTGTCGCGACCGTCCGGAACACCATATATTTT; CDR3: CASSVATVRNTIYF; size: NA; J: TRBJ1-3; V: TRBV25-1; D: NA
DNA: TGTGCCAGCAGTGAATCTTTGGCGGGTAAACTGTTTTTT; CDR3: CASSESLAGKLFF; size: many; J: TRBJ1-4; V: TRBV25-1; D: NA
DNA: TGCAGTGCTGAGGGGACTAGCGGGAGGGGGAGGGAGCTGTTTTTT; CDR3: CSAEGTSGRGRELFF; size: NA; J: TRBJ2-2; V: TRBV20-1; D: TRBD2
DNA: TGTGCCAGCAGTTCCCGGTCGTACAGGGAGAATCAGTACTTC; CDR3: CASSSRSYRENQYF; size: NA; J: TRBJ2-5; V: TRBV12-3/TRBV12-4; D: NA
DNA: TGTGCCAGCAGTGGCGAAGGGACTAGCGGACGCTACGAGCAGTACTTC; CDR3: CASSGEGTSGRYEQYF; size: NA; J: TRBJ2-7; V: TRBV6-4; D: TRBD2
DNA: TGTGCCAGCAGTCCTCGACTAGCGTCAGACGAGCAGTACTTC; CDR3: CASSPRLASDEQYF; size: many; J: TRBJ2-7; V: TRBV6-6; D: TRBD2
DNA: TGTGCCAGCAGCTCGACGGACTCTTACGAGCAGTACTTC; CDR3: CASSSTDSYEQYF; size: many; J: TRBJ2-7; V: TRBV5-8; D: NA
DNA: TGTGCCAGCAGCCACGGACTAGCGGGGGGAAAGGAGACCCAGTACTTC; CDR3: CASSHGLAGGKETQYF; size: NA; J: TRBJ2-5; V: TRBV4-2; D: TRBD2
DNA: TGTGCCAGCAGCCCCACGAGAGACTATGGCCACACCTTC; CDR3: CASSPTRDYGHTF; size: once; J: TRBJ1-2; V: TRBV7-9; D: NA
DNA: TGTGCCAGCAGTCGTTCAGACAGTAACTATGGCTACACCTTC; CDR3: CASSRSDSNYGYTF; size: many; J: TRBJ1-2; V: TRBV10-3; D: NA
DNA: TGTGCCAGTAGCGGGACAGTCACTAGCTACGAGCAGTACTTC; CDR3: CASSGTVTSYEQYF; size: NA; J: TRBJ2-7; V: TRBV19; D: TRBD1
DNA: TGTGCCTGGAATCCAGTTTCGACCTACGAGCAGTACTTC; CDR3: CAWNPVSTYEQYF; size: NA; J: TRBJ2-7; V: TRBV30; D: NA
DNA: TGTGCCAGCAGCTTTAGACAAACCAACTCCTACGAGCAGTACTTC; CDR3: CASSFRQTNSYEQYF; size: few; J: TRBJ2-7; V: TRBV13; D: NA
DNA: TGTGCCAGCAGTGAGGGGGCAGGGCGGCCGCAGCCCCAGCATTTT; CDR3: CASSEGAGRPQPQHF; size: NA; J: TRBJ1-5; V: TRBV25-1; D: NA
DNA: TGTGCCAGCAGTGTGGGCCCAACTAGCGGGGGGGCCTCGGAGACCCAGTACTTC; CDR3: CASSVGPTSGGASETQYF; size: NA; J: TRBJ2-5; V: TRBV2; D: TRBD2
DNA: TGTGCCAGCAGCGCAGGGGACAGGGATGAAAAACTGTTTTTT; CDR3: CASSAGDRDEKLFF; size: once; J: TRBJ1-4; V: TRBV7-2; D: TRBD1
DNA: TGTGCCAGCAACGGACCAGCGGGAGACACCGGGGAGCTGTTTTTT; CDR3: CASNGPAGDTGELFF; size: few; J: TRBJ2-2; V: TRBV2; D: TRBD2
DNA: TGTGCCAGCAGCTTTAAGGGGGCAGGGACCCAGTACTTC; CDR3: CASSFKGAGTQYF; size: many; J: TRBJ2-5; V: TRBV7-2; D: TRBD1
DNA: TGCGCCAGCACCAGTGGGGCTAATTCACCCCTCCACTTT; CDR3: CASTSGANSPLHF; size: NA; J: TRBJ1-6; V: TRBV5-1; D: NA
DNA: TGTGCCAGCAGTTATAAGGATGAAGCTTTCTTT; CDR3: CASSYKDEAFF; size: many; J: TRBJ1-1; V: TRBV6-6; D: NA
DNA: TGTGCCAGCCTACTGGCCGACAGGGGGCTCACCGGGGAGCTGTTTTTT; CDR3: CASLLADRGLTGELFF; size: few; J: TRBJ2-2; V: TRBV2; D: TRBD1
DNA: TGTACCAGCAGTTACGACAGGTCCTCTGGAAACACCATATATTTT; CDR3: CTSSYDRSSGNTIYF; size: NA; J: TRBJ1-3; V: TRBV7-9; D: NA